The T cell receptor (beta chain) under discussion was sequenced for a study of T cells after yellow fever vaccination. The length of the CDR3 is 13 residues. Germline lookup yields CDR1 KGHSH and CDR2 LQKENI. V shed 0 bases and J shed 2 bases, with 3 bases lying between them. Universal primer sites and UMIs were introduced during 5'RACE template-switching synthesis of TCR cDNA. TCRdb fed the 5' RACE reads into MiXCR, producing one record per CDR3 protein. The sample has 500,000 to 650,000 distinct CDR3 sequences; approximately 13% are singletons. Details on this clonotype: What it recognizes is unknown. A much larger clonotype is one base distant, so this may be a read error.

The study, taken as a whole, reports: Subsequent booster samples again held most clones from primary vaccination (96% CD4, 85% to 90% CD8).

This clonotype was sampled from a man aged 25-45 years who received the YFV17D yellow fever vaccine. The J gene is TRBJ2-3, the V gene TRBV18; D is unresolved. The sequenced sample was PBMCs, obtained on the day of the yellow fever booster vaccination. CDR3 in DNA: TGTGCCAGCTCACCACCGGTCACAGATACGCAGTATTTT. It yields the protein CASSPPVTDTQYF.